This is a list of T cell receptor beta chains from one sample in a study of T cell responses to AZD1222 COVID-19 vaccine. Assay: immunoSEQ multiplex PCR; the TCRdb copy retains only in-frame clones and omits some. The table has roughly 180,000 clones, roughly 94% seen once. The sequencing here drew on peripheral blood, taken 28 days after the second AZD1222 dose. These receptors all stem from an adult who received the AZD1222 COVID-19 vaccine. Each CDR3 is given with its conserved first and last residue. The D gene is left open where the match is weak. Clone sizes are given selectively: once, few, many, or a class where the clone is expanded.

cdr3_nt: TGTGCCAGCAGCTTGGCCGGGTTTCCCACCGAGCAGTACTTC
cdr3_aa: CASSLAGFPTEQYF
j_call: TRBJ2-7
d_call: .
cdr3_length: 14
v_call: TRBV5-4
clone_size: .

cdr3_nt: TGTGCCTGGAGAGGAAGAAGGACTAGCGGGGGTCAAGAGACCCAGTACTTC
cdr3_aa: CAWRGRRTSGGQETQYF
j_call: TRBJ2-5
d_call: TRBD2
cdr3_length: 17
v_call: TRBV30
clone_size: .

cdr3_nt: TGTGCCATCAGTGTCAGGGACAGGGAAAATGGTTACGAGCAGTACTTC
cdr3_aa: CAISVRDRENGYEQYF
j_call: TRBJ2-7
d_call: TRBD1
cdr3_length: 16
v_call: TRBV10-3
clone_size: .

cdr3_nt: TGTGCCTGGAGTAGAGGGTCCGGCAGGGACAATGAAAAACTGTTTTTT
cdr3_aa: CAWSRGSGRDNEKLFF
j_call: TRBJ1-4
d_call: .
cdr3_length: 16
v_call: TRBV30
clone_size: .

cdr3_nt: TGTGCTAGTGCTTGGACTTCTGGAAACACCATATATTTT
cdr3_aa: CASAWTSGNTIYF
j_call: TRBJ1-3
d_call: .
cdr3_length: 13
v_call: TRBV12-5
clone_size: once

cdr3_nt: TGTGCCAGCAGCTTCTTCGGGGGAGCGAACACCGGGGAGCTGTTTTTT
cdr3_aa: CASSFFGGANTGELFF
j_call: TRBJ2-2
d_call: .
cdr3_length: 16
v_call: TRBV7-2
clone_size: .

cdr3_nt: TGTGCCATCAGTGAGTCGAAAGGGACTAGCGGGCATAACTACGAGCAGTACTTC
cdr3_aa: CAISESKGTSGHNYEQYF
j_call: TRBJ2-7
d_call: TRBD2
cdr3_length: 18
v_call: TRBV10-3
clone_size: few

cdr3_nt: TGTGCCAGTACAGGGGCGCTCTCTGGAAACACCATATATTTT
cdr3_aa: CASTGALSGNTIYF
j_call: TRBJ1-3
d_call: TRBD1
cdr3_length: 14
v_call: TRBV25-1
clone_size: .

cdr3_nt: TGTGCCAGCAGCGATACGAACACTGAAGCTTTCTTT
cdr3_aa: CASSDTNTEAFF
j_call: TRBJ1-1
d_call: .
cdr3_length: 12
v_call: TRBV5-4
clone_size: once

cdr3_nt: TGTGCCAGCAGTTCCCAGGGCAGGGGGTTATGGGGCTACACCTTC
cdr3_aa: CASSSQGRGLWGYTF
j_call: TRBJ1-2
d_call: TRBD1
cdr3_length: 15
v_call: TRBV27
clone_size: .

cdr3_nt: TGTGCCAGCAGCGACTTCAATACCGGGAGCACTGAAGCTTTCTTT
cdr3_aa: CASSDFNTGSTEAFF
j_call: TRBJ1-1
d_call: .
cdr3_length: 15
v_call: TRBV16
clone_size: .

cdr3_nt: TGTGCCATCAGTGAGCGACAGGGGGCAGGCACCGGGGAGCTGTTTTTT
cdr3_aa: CAISERQGAGTGELFF
j_call: TRBJ2-2
d_call: TRBD1
cdr3_length: 16
v_call: TRBV10-3
clone_size: .

cdr3_nt: TGTGCCAGCAGCCAAGTGGCTAGCGGCTATTACGAGCAGTACTTC
cdr3_aa: CASSQVASGYYEQYF
j_call: TRBJ2-7
d_call: TRBD2
cdr3_length: 15
v_call: TRBV3-1/TRBV3-2
clone_size: .

cdr3_nt: TGTGCCAGCAGCCTCCGGGGCGTTTACGAGCAGTACTTC
cdr3_aa: CASSLRGVYEQYF
j_call: TRBJ2-7
d_call: .
cdr3_length: 13
v_call: TRBV3-1/TRBV3-2
clone_size: .

cdr3_nt: TGTGCCAGCAGCTCATCCGGGACTCTCTTGTTGGAGCAGTACTTC
cdr3_aa: CASSSSGTLLLEQYF
j_call: TRBJ2-7
d_call: .
cdr3_length: 15
v_call: TRBV11-2
clone_size: .

cdr3_nt: TGTGCCACCCAGGGTGCCTATGGCTACACCTTC
cdr3_aa: CATQGAYGYTF
j_call: TRBJ1-2
d_call: .
cdr3_length: 11
v_call: TRBV12-3/TRBV12-4
clone_size: few

cdr3_nt: TGTGCCAGCAGCCGAAGGCCGACAGGGGTGAACACTGAAGCTTTCTTT
cdr3_aa: CASSRRPTGVNTEAFF
j_call: TRBJ1-1
d_call: TRBD1
cdr3_length: 16
v_call: TRBV14
clone_size: .